These T cell receptor beta chains were read from a single sample in a study of PD-1 blockade in classical Hodgkin lymphoma. The table came from immunoSEQ multiplex PCR; TCRdb's copy has only in-frame clones and leaves some out. In the table there are 30,000 to 40,000 clones, about nine tenths of which are singletons. Specimen: CD4+ T cells from blood, collected at baseline. The source of these receptors is a human donor with classical Hodgkin lymphoma. Both conserved end residues are part of each CDR3. A D gene is named only where the DNA matches it firmly. Not every row has a clone size; where given, it reads once, few, many or a size class.

len	j_gene	d_gene	v_gene	abundance	CDR3nt	CDR3aa
15	TRBJ1-1	NA	TRBV5-1	NA	TGCGCCAGCAGCTTGGTCGGTGGAGGTGGGTCTGAAGCTTTCTTT	CASSLVGGGGSEAFF
13	TRBJ1-2	TRBD1	TRBV4-1	few	TGCGCCAGCAGAATGACAGGGAACTATGGCTACACCTTC	CASRMTGNYGYTF
14	TRBJ2-1	TRBD2	TRBV7-9	once	TGTGCCAGCAGCTCCGGGACTAGGTCTAATGAGCAGTTCTTC	CASSSGTRSNEQFF
14	TRBJ1-4	NA	TRBV28	NA	TGTGCCAGCAGTTTGGGCAGTCGGAATGAAAAACTGTTTTTT	CASSLGSRNEKLFF
12	TRBJ1-2	TRBD1	TRBV10-2	NA	TGCGCCAGCAGGGGACAGCCAGGCGGCTACACCTTC	CASRGQPGGYTF
16	TRBJ2-1	TRBD1	TRBV7-9	NA	TGTGCCAGCAGCCTCCCCCGGGACAGGGATTACAATGAGCAGTTCTTC	CASSLPRDRDYNEQFF
14	TRBJ1-1	NA	TRBV27	NA	TGTGCCAGCAGTTTCCAGGGCAAGGACACTGAAGCTTTCTTT	CASSFQGKDTEAFF
15	TRBJ1-6	TRBD1	TRBV7-9	once	TGTGCCAGCAGCCCTTCACAGGGGACCAATTCACCCCTCCACTTT	CASSPSQGTNSPLHF
15	TRBJ1-5	NA	TRBV11-2	NA	TGTGCCAGCAGCTTAAGGCCGGGGAGCAATCAGCCCCAGCATTTT	CASSLRPGSNQPQHF
18	TRBJ2-7	TRBD1	TRBV2	NA	TGTGCCAGCAGCGACGTCCCGGGACAGGTGAAAAGCTCCTACGAGCAGTACTTC	CASSDVPGQVKSSYEQYF
16	TRBJ2-1	NA	TRBV18	NA	TGTGCCAGCTCCCCGTTAGCGGAAATGATCTACAATGAGCAGTTCTTC	CASSPLAEMIYNEQFF
14	TRBJ2-1	TRBD1	TRBV6-1	NA	TGTGCCAGCAGTGAAGGGACAGGCTACAATGAGCAGTTCTTC	CASSEGTGYNEQFF
20	TRBJ2-1	NA	TRBV18	NA	TGTGCCAGCTCACCACCGTTCCGGTCATGGTTGGACTTAAGCTACAATGAGCAGTTCTTC	CASSPPFRSWLDLSYNEQFF
13	TRBJ1-2	NA	TRBV5-3	NA	TGTGCCAGAAGCCCCGCGGGGGGCCATGGCTACACCTTC	CARSPAGGHGYTF
16	TRBJ2-5	NA	TRBV5-1	NA	TGCGCCAGCAGCTTGGCCTACGGTTGGGGGAAAGAGACCCAGTACTTC	CASSLAYGWGKETQYF
15	TRBJ1-5	TRBD1	TRBV18	NA	TGTGCCAGCTCACCAGCCAGGGGGAAGGATCAGCCCCAGCATTTT	CASSPARGKDQPQHF
18	TRBJ1-1	NA	TRBV27	NA	TGTGCCACTAAGTTAGGGGCAGGGATAAACCACATGAACACTGAAGCTTTCTTT	CATKLGAGINHMNTEAFF
15	TRBJ2-7	TRBD2	TRBV6-5	NA	TGTGCCAGCAGTGGGGGACTAGCGGTCCCCTACGAGCAGTACTTC	CASSGGLAVPYEQYF